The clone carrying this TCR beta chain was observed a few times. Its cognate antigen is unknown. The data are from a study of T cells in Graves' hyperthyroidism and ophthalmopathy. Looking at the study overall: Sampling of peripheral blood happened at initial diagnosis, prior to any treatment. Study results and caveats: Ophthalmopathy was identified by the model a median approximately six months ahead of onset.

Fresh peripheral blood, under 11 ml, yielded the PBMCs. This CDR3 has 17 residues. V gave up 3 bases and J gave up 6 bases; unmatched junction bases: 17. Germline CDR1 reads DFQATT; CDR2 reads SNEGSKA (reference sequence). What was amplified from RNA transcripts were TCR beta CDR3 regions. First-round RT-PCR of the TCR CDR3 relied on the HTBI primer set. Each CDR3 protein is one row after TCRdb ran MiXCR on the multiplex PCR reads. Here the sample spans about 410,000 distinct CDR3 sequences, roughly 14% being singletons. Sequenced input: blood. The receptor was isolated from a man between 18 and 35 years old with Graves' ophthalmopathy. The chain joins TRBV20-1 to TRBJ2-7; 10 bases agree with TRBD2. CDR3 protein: CSARPSGSYFSMGEQYF. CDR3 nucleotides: TGCAGTGCTAGGCCTAGCGGGAGTTATTTTTCGATGGGCGAGCAGTACTTC.